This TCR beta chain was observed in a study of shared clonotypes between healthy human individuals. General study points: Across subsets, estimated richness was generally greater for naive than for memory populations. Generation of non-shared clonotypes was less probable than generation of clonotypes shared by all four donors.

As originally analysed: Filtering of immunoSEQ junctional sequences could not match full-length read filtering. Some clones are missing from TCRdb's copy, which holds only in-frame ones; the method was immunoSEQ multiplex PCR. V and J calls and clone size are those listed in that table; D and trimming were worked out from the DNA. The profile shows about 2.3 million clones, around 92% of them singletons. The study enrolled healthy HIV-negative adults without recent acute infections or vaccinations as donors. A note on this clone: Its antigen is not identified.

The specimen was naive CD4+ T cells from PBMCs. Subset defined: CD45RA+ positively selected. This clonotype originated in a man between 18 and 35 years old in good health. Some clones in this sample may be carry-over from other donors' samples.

CDR3 amino acids: CSIPGFAGVGTQYF. In DNA form, the CDR3 reads TGCAGCATCCCGGGGTTTGCGGGAGTGGGTACGCAGTATTTT. The genes are TRBV29-1 and TRBJ2-3; 7 bases map to TRBD2. CDR1 and CDR2 from the germline V gene are SQVTM and ANQGSEA. Trimming removed 8 bases from V and 8 bases from J; junction bases left unmatched: 16. The CDR3 sequence is 14 residues long.